These 12 T cell receptor beta chains were all obtained from the same sample, sequenced in a study of blood T cell repertoires in COVID-19. Assay: immunoSEQ multiplex PCR; the TCRdb copy retains only in-frame clones and omits some. The sample lists 200,000 to 250,000 clones; about 85% were seen once. Sequencing used peripheral blood. Receptors were obtained from a young woman who had recovered from COVID-19.

The chain links TRBV13 to TRBJ2-5; 11 bases are a match to TRBD2. The CDR3 sequence is 15 residues long. The germline CDR1 and CDR2 sequences are PRHDT and FYEKMQ (reference sequence). V lost 0 bases, J lost 6 bases, and 3 bases stayed unmatched. This chain's CDR3 is CASSLGLAGVKTQYF. The CDR3, as DNA: TGTGCCAGCAGCTTAGGACTAGCGGGAGTGAAGACCCAGTACTTC. Variable domain in full (rest from reference TRBV13 and TRBJ2-5): AAGVIQSPRHLIKEKRETATLKCYPIPRHDTVYWYQQGPGQDPQFLISFYEKMQSDKGSIPDRFSAQQFSDYHSELNMSSLELGDSALYFCASSLGLAGVKTQYFGPGTRLLVL.

The chain combines TRBV4-2 with TRBJ1-6, with D unclear. V shed 0 bases and J shed 4 bases, with 13 bases lying between them. Germline loops: CDR1 LGHNA, CDR2 YNFKEQ. The CDR3 covers 17 residues. CDR3 sequence (DNA): TGTGCCAGCAGCCAAGATCCCGGGGATGCGTATAATTCACCCCTCCACTTT. It yields the protein CASSQDPGDAYNSPLHF.

The chain joins TRBV11-2 to TRBJ1-1; D is ambiguous. This CDR3 comprises 14 residues. CDR1 is SGHAT and CDR2 is FQNNGV in the germline V gene. V was cut by 6 bases and J by 8 bases, with 19 bases left in between. This chain's CDR3 is CASRPSDPYSEAFF. The CDR3, as DNA: TGTGCCAGCAGGCCAAGCGATCCTTACTCCGAAGCTTTCTTT.

The V gene is TRBV3-1 (or the pseudogene TRBV3-2), the J gene TRBJ1-5; D uncertain. Germline loops: CDR1 LGHDT, CDR2 YNNKEL (reference sequence). Trimming cost V 4 bases and J 4 bases, with 8 bases left between them. The CDR3 has 13 residues. CDR3 nucleotides: TGTGCCAGCAGCCCGCAGCGAAATCAGCCCCAGCATTTT. This sequence encodes CASSPQRNQPQHF.

The chain is built from TRBV14 and TRBJ2-1, with D possibly TRBD1 on 5 matching bases. Trimming left V 6 bases short and J 4 bases short, with 13 bases between. Germline CDR1 reads SGHDN; CDR2 reads FVKESK. The CDR3 runs to 14 residues. CDR3 amino acids: CASRQAGLYNEQFF. The CDR3 DNA reads as TGTGCCAGCAGACAGGCTGGGCTTTACAATGAGCAGTTCTTC.

This chain uses TRBV6-1 with TRBJ2-7, with D possibly being TRBD2 (5 bases). This CDR3 spans 14 amino acids. Trimming removed 5 bases from V and 0 bases from J, with 11 bases in between. CDR1 is MNHNS and CDR2 is SASEGT in the germline V gene. For the CDR3, the DNA is TGTGCCAGCAGTTTTGGGGAGACCTCCTACGAGCAGTACTTC. This translates into CASSFGETSYEQYF.

The chain links TRBV29-1 to TRBJ1-4; TRBD1 aligns across 7 bases. V lost 1 base, J lost 0 bases, and 2 bases stayed unmatched. The germline V gene encodes CDR1 SQVTM and CDR2 ANQGSEA. The CDR3 extends over 15 amino acids. This chain's CDR3 is CSVEVQGATNEKLFF. In DNA form, the CDR3 reads TGCAGCGTTGAAGTCCAGGGGGCAACTAATGAAAAACTGTTTTTT.

The J gene is TRBJ2-1, the V gene TRBV5-1; 8 bases agree with TRBD1. CDR3 length: 16 residues. Germline assignment: CDR1 SGHRS and CDR2 YFSETQ. V shed 3 bases and J 2 bases; nucleotides not matched to a gene: 7. CDR3 protein: CASSSVGGQAYNEQFF. CDR3 nucleotide sequence: TGCGCCAGCAGCTCGGTGGGGGGACAGGCCTACAATGAGCAGTTCTTC.

The genes are TRBV5-1 and TRBJ1-3; weak D call: TRBD1 (6 bases). From germline, CDR1 is SGHRS and CDR2 YFSETQ. Trimming stripped 2 bases from V and 4 bases from J, with 10 bases between. The CDR3 totals 14 residues. The CDR3: CASSFGTTGNTIYF. CDR3 DNA: TGCGCCAGCAGCTTTGGGACAACGGGAAACACCATATATTTT.

The V and J genes are TRBV2 and TRBJ2-5; TRBD1 matches 12 bases. CDR1 SNHLY and CDR2 FYNNEI come from the germline V gene. Losses at the gene ends were 6 bases for V and 3 bases for J; bases not matched to a gene: 11. This CDR3 is 17 amino acids long. The CDR3 loop is CASRPLSGQGAEETQYF. CDR3 DNA: TGTGCCAGCAGACCTCTATCGGGACAGGGGGCTGAAGAGACCCAGTACTTC.

This sequence joins TRBV30 and TRBJ1-1; 7 nucleotides match TRBD1. This CDR3 has 13 amino acids. After removal of 4 bases from V and 1 base from J, the junction contained 3 bases not matched to a gene. Germline lookup yields CDR1 GTSNPN and CDR2 SVGIG (reference sequence). The CDR3 loop is CAWTGTENTEAFF. CDR3 nucleotides: TGTGCCTGGACCGGGACAGAGAACACTGAAGCTTTCTTT.

This chain connects TRBV19 to TRBJ2-3; D not certain. This CDR3 is 13 amino acids long. Deletions cut 5 bases from V and 0 bases from J, with 6 bases between. From germline, CDR1 is LNHDA and CDR2 SQIVND (reference sequence). The CDR3 DNA reads as TGTGCCAGTAGTTCCGCGAGCACAGATACGCAGTATTTT. It codes for CASSSASTDTQYF. Full variable domain (remainder filled in from reference TRBV19 and TRBJ2-3): DGGITQSPKYLFRKEGQNVTLSCEQNLNHDAMYWYRQDPGQGLRLIYYSQIVNDFQKGDIAEGYSVSREKKESFPLTVTSAQKNPTAFYLCASSSASTDTQYFGPGTRLTVL.